The source of this T cell receptor beta chain is a study of T cell responses to AZD1222 COVID-19 vaccine (dated by TCRdb to about 2021). For the study in its entirety: AZD1222 recipients whose second dose came at about 4 weeks and those whose second dose came at about 12 weeks were combined into one group, since spike-specific TCR depth and breadth did not differ between the two schedules. TCR sequencing covered 233 trial participants: some 210 given two doses of AZD1222 and approximately 25 given two doses of MenACWY control vaccine. Trial participants were enrolled into age subgroups of 18-55, 56-69 and 70-plus years, which contained 148, 28 and 57 TCR-sequenced participants, respectively.

The paper as a whole reports these results and caveats: Participants were mostly white British and included more females than males, and it was suggested by the authors that clonal diversity may have been underestimated. Conclusions about previously exposed vaccinees are limited, since just a handful of AZD1222 recipients were seropositive for SARS-CoV-2 at baseline. Because no samples from the day 14 peak response were available, repertoires could be characterized only after the peak T cell response. In the small 56-69-year group, the increase in depth fell short of significance, most likely because of low power. CD4 TCRs associated with the vaccine covered the entire spike protein, and the dominant responses were in regions 160-218 and 743-854. After two AZD1222 doses, spike-specific TCR breadth and depth were significantly higher than at day 0 and than in MenACWY recipients. Nearly half of unique spike-specific TCRs reportedly recognized epitopes outside regions mutated in the B.1.351 and B.1.1.7 variants.

In the paper's terms, the time point label means: baseline before first vaccination. Vaccinee samples were obtained from the UK trials COV001 and COV002, which included a single-blind randomized controlled phase 2/3 trial of AZD1222 (ChAdOx1 nCoV-19) in healthy adults. Trial participant PBMC samples were collected at day 0 and day 28 after the second dose for TCRbeta chain sequencing. The CDR3 runs 16 amino acids, cysteine and phenylalanine included. Only the CDR3 part of the read is kept: 48 bases, read in frame from the first base. Details on this clone: It lacks a known antigen. Base qualities are not recorded, but no much larger clone differs from it by a single base.

The CDR3 regions of human TCRbeta chains were analyzed by immunosequencing. In the authors' own workflow: Repertoire TCRs were matched against a reference library of SARS-CoV-2-specific TCRs generated with the MIRA antigen-specificity platform. Breadth was defined as the fraction of unique TCRs that were SARS-CoV-2-associated, and depth was defined as the fraction of total T cells that were SARS-CoV-2-associated. Each spike-specific TCR was assigned to its reactive spike region and to a CD4 or CD8 class using the MIRA data. Log10-transformed breadth and depth values were compared by one-way ANOVA with Sidak's multiple comparisons tests. TCRdb re-hosts the immuneACCESS table, in-frame sequences only. Its copies lack some clones; in the studies checked, an unresolved V gene accounts for under half of them, and the cause for the rest is not known. That table gives V, J and clone size, and the DNA gave D and trimming. Within this sample are about 160,000 clones, with 90% to 95% of them counted one time only. The ten largest clones add up to roughly 1.3% of the sample.

The receptor chain draws on TRBV21-1 and TRBJ1-1; the DNA was not compared with TRBD1, the D call given in the table. TRBV21-1 is an annotated pseudogene. Sequencing used peripheral blood, obtained on day 0 of AZD1222 vaccination. This TCR was recovered from an adult in good health. The bases read TGTGCCAGCAGCAATTTCGATCACAGGGTGAACACTGAAGCTTTCTTT. This is translated as CASSNFDHRVNTEAFF.